This TCR beta chain was sequenced during a study of blood T cell repertoires in COVID-19. Study-level information: Some COVID-19 samples were acute and others convalescent; all came from the United States, Italy and Spain.

Per germline, CDR1 GTSNPN and CDR2 SVGIG (reference sequence). The CDR3 consists of 13 residues. V shed 0 bases, J shed 7 bases, and the junction held 3 bases outside the gene matches. This clone came up once. In the authors' workflow: The assay estimated nucleated cells by amplifying reference gene primers. The data were produced by immunoSEQ multiplex PCR, yet TCRdb's version contains in-frame clones alone and is incomplete. The DNA was the basis for D and trimming; V, J and clone size are from that table. The sample records 250,000 to 350,000 clones, roughly 90% being singletons. The origin of this receptor is a woman between 50 and 59 years old with active or convalescent COVID-19. Input material: peripheral blood. The V gene is TRBV30, the J gene TRBJ1-5; TRBD1 matches at 7 bases. This chain's CDR3 is CAWSVTGDQPQHF. The CDR3 bases are TGTGCCTGGAGTGTCACAGGGGACCAGCCCCAGCATTTT. Variable domain in full (rest from reference TRBV30 and TRBJ1-5): SQTIHQWPATLVQPVGSPLSLECTVEGTSNPNLYWYRQAAGRGLQLLFYSVGIGQISSEVPQNLSASRPQDRQFILSSKKLLLSDSGFYLCAWSVTGDQPQHFGDGTRLSIL.